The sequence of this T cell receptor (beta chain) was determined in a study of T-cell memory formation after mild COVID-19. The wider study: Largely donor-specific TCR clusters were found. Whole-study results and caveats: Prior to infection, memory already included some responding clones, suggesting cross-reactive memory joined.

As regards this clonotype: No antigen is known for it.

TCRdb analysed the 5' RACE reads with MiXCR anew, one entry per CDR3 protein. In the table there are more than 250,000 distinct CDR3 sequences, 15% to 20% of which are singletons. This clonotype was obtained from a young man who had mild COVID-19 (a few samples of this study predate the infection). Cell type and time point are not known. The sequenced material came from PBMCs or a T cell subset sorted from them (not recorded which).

The CDR3 DNA reads as TGTGCCAGCAGCTACGACAGCCTCTATGGCTACACCTTC. Amino acids: CASSYDSLYGYTF. The chain couples TRBV7-9 to TRBJ1-2, with D possibly TRBD1 on 5 matching bases. Germline V gene lookup returns CDR1 SEHNR and CDR2 FQNEAQ (reference sequence). The CDR3 is made up of 13 amino acids. The ends were cut back, 4 bases at V and 4 bases at J, with 10 bases in the middle.